This T cell receptor (beta chain) stems from a study of CD8+ T cells in alopecia areata. Background on the study: Affected scalp percentage gauged treated patients' severity.

Documented treatment: oral pan-JAK inhibitor, 5-10 mg twice daily. The V and J ends lost 0 bases and 4 bases respectively, with 4 bases between them. The CDR3 totals 13 residues. Germline values: CDR1 GTSNPN, CDR2 SVGIG (reference sequence). RNA was extracted and reverse transcribed into cDNA as the sequencing template. Sequencing used immunoSEQ multiplex PCR; TCRdb keeps in-frame clones, though not all of them. The table has around 120,000 clones, around 58% seen once. Points on this clone: What it binds is not known.

Whole-study findings and limits: Clonality in lesional scalp, especially alopecia totalis/universalis, exceeded that of normal scalp. Sharing of TCRs across patients appeared less clear than in mice, possibly for HLA-related reasons. Many expanded lesional clones persisted in scalp and blood during tofacitinib.

The V gene is TRBV30, the J gene TRBJ1-6; D not resolved. This TCR was recovered from a human donor with alopecia areata. The sample in question was CD8+ T cells sorted from blood, obtained at week 4, from a patient treated with tofacitinib. The CDR3 sequence: CAWSVPYNSPLHF. The CDR3, as DNA: TGTGCCTGGAGTGTCCCTTATAATTCACCCCTCCACTTT.